A single sample gave rise to the 19 T cell receptor beta chains below, sequenced in a study of T-cell reconstitution after alpha-beta-depleted transplantation in children. As it was prepared, the TCRbeta library received unique molecular identifiers. TCRdb reanalysed the PCR reads using MiXCR and keeps one entry per CDR3 protein. The data contain about 610,000 distinct CDR3 sequences, 10% of them singletons. This sample comprised PBMCs from the stem cell graft donor, obtained from the stem cell graft. The receptors stem from a human donor who donated a stem cell graft to a child with acute myeloid leukemia.

The rearrangement uses TRBV7-9 and TRBJ2-7, with 9 positions matching TRBD2. This CDR3 contains 15 residues. From germline, CDR1 is SEHNR and CDR2 FQNEAQ (reference sequence). The V and J ends lost 6 bases and 2 bases, in that order; junction bases with no gene match: 8. CDR3 protein: CASSSMGLAPYEQYF. The CDR3 nucleotides read TGTGCCAGCAGTTCCATGGGACTAGCCCCCTACGAGCAGTACTTC.

In its sample, this clonotype was seen many times. DNA for the CDR3: TGTGCCACCACAGGACAGGGAAAGGTTACCGGGGAGCTGTTTTTT. Translating it yields CATTGQGKVTGELFF. The gene calls are TRBV7-6 and TRBJ2-2; 8 bases line up with TRBD1. Germline CDR1 and CDR2: SGHVS and FNYEAQ. The CDR3 consists of 15 residues. V shed 10 bases, J shed 5 bases, and the junction held 12 bases outside the gene matches.

This clonotype appeared many times. This rearrangement joins TRBV11-2 to TRBJ1-1, with TRBD1 as a possible D gene (5 bases). CDR3 length: 14 amino acids. Trimming took off 1 base at V and 3 bases at J, with 9 bases between the two ends. Looked up from germline, CDR1 is SGHAT and CDR2 is FQNNGV. DNA for the CDR3: TGTGCCAGCAGCTTAGCAGGGACGGACACTGAAGCTTTCTTT. This translates into CASSLAGTDTEAFF.

This clonotype turned up a few times. The CDR3 region has the DNA TGTGCCAGCAGTTTAAATAGCGGGGGGGCTAGCACAGATACGCAGTATTTT. Protein product: CASSLNSGGASTDTQYF. This sequence joins TRBV27 and TRBJ2-3; 11 bases map to TRBD2. With V trimmed by 2 bases and J by 0 bases, 4 bases remained unmatched. The germline V gene has CDR1 MNHEY and CDR2 SMNVEV (reference sequence). The CDR3 has 17 residues.

The V and J genes are TRBV10-3 and TRBJ2-7, with D tentatively TRBD1 or TRBD2 (7 bases each). The length of the CDR3 is 16 residues. Germline CDR1 is ENHRY and CDR2 is SYGVKD. The germline V and J ends were trimmed by 7 bases and 3 bases, with 22 bases remaining between them. Written as DNA, the CDR3 is TGTGCCATCATGACGGCTAGCGGAGGGGGCCTCTACGAGCAGTACTTC. Translation: CAIMTASGGGLYEQYF.

This clonotype was counted many times. The chain joins TRBV28 to TRBJ2-3; 8 positions match TRBD1. Germline assignment: CDR1 MDHEN and CDR2 SYDVKM. The junction had 2 bases not matched to a gene; V was cut back by 3 bases and J by 0 bases. This CDR3 is 15 amino acids long. Here the CDR3 DNA reads TGTGCCAGCAGTTTCGGACAGGGAAGCACAGATACGCAGTATTTT. Translated: CASSFGQGSTDTQYF.

There are a few counts of this clonotype. This chain joins TRBV5-1 and TRBJ2-7; perhaps TRBD2 as D (6 bases). Germline CDR1 reads SGHRS; CDR2 reads YFSETQ. CDR3 length equals 16 residues. Trimming stripped 0 bases from V and 0 bases from J, with 13 bases between. The CDR3 protein is CASSLAGDWSSYEQYF. The CDR3 DNA is TGCGCCAGCAGCTTGGCGGGGGACTGGAGCTCCTACGAGCAGTACTTC. Full variable domain (missing parts from reference TRBV5-1 and TRBJ2-7): KAGVTQTPRYLIKTRGQQVTLSCSPISGHRSVSWYQQTPGQGLQFLFEYFSETQRNKGNFPGRFSGRQFSNSRSEMNVSTLELGDSALYLCASSLAGDWSSYEQYFGPGTRLTVT.

The genes are TRBV6-4 and TRBJ2-1; 11 bases map to TRBD2. The germline V gene has CDR1 MRHNA and CDR2 SNTAGT. The CDR3 extends over 15 amino acids. V lost 2 bases and J lost 7; bases outside the gene matches: 4. CDR3: CASSDQLAGANEQFF. CDR3 DNA sequence: TGTGCCAGCAGTGACCAACTAGCGGGAGCTAATGAGCAGTTCTTC.

This clonotype was recorded many times. The chain has TRBV29-1 and TRBJ2-1; 8 bases align to TRBD2. The germline V gene encodes CDR1 SQVTM and CDR2 ANQGSEA. The CDR3 extends over 14 amino acids. V trimming: 5 bases; J trimming: 7 bases; junction bases outside the gene matches: 10. The CDR3, as DNA: TGCAGCGTTTGGAATGCGGGAGGACGGAATGAGCAGTTCTTC. It encodes CSVWNAGGRNEQFF.

The V and J genes are TRBV7-9 and TRBJ2-5; maybe TRBD2 (5 bases). With 1 base removed from V and 7 bases from J, the gap between germline ends came to 13 bases. Germline loops: CDR1 SEHNR, CDR2 FQNEAQ (reference sequence). This CDR3 is built from 14 residues. This CDR3 reads CASSLDGRGGTQYF. CDR3 sequence (DNA): TGTGCCAGCAGCTTAGACGGCCGCGGAGGGACCCAGTACTTC. Full variable domain (remainder filled in from reference TRBV7-9 and TRBJ2-5): DTGVSQNPRHKITKRGQNVTFRCDPISEHNRLYWYRQTLGQGPEFLTYFQNEAQLEKSRLLSDRFSAERPKGSFSTLEIQRTEQGDSAMYLCASSLDGRGGTQYFGPGTRLLVL.

The V gene is TRBV20-1, the J gene TRBJ1-6; no clear D gene. CDR3 length: 16 residues. Germline CDR1 is DFQATT and CDR2 is SNEGSKA (reference sequence). Trimming cost V 1 base and J 0 bases, with 10 bases left between them. The CDR3 sequence: CSARVAGSSYNSPLHF. CDR3 in DNA: TGCAGTGCTAGAGTGGCGGGGAGCTCCTATAATTCACCCCTCCACTTT.

This clonotype was found many times. The chain carries TRBV6-6 and TRBJ2-1; D not resolved. Per the germline V gene, CDR1 is MNHNY and CDR2 is SVGAGI (reference sequence). This CDR3 has 13 residues. V lost 6 bases and J lost 2, with 8 bases in between. This CDR3 reads CASSRLAYNEQFF. The CDR3 DNA reads as TGTGCCAGCAGCCGACTCGCCTACAATGAGCAGTTCTTC.

Only a few counts were recorded for this clonotype. The rearrangement joins TRBV27 to TRBJ1-6; 10 positions agree with TRBD1. Germline V gives CDR1 MNHEY, CDR2 SMNVEV (reference sequence). The CDR3 contains 15 residues. Trimming at V came to 6 bases and at J to 9 bases, leaving 8 bases not matched to a gene. The CDR3, as DNA: TGTGCCAGCAGCCATGCTGGGACAGGGGTTTCACCCCTCCACTTT. Translated, it gives CASSHAGTGVSPLHF.

The chain is built from TRBV6-1 and TRBJ1-1; 10 positions agree with TRBD1. V was clipped by 4 bases and J by 6 bases; unmatched bases: 5. CDR1 MNHNS and CDR2 SASEGT come from the germline V gene. This CDR3 contains 14 residues. CDR3 sequence (DNA): TGTGCCAGCAGTGGGGGAGGACAGGGGGCTGAAGCTTTCTTT. Translated: CASSGGGQGAEAFF.

This clonotype was picked up many times. This chain links TRBV29-1 with TRBJ2-1; 7 bases are a match to TRBD2. The germline CDR1 and CDR2 sequences are SQVTM and ANQGSEA. V dropped 8 bases and J dropped 6; count of bases not matched to a gene: 16. The CDR3 totals 15 residues. CDR3 in amino acids: CSFSGPGRRINEQFF. CDR3 in DNA: TGCAGCTTCTCGGGCCCCGGGAGGCGGATCAATGAGCAGTTCTTC.

The gene calls are TRBV28 and TRBJ2-7; D may be TRBD2 (6 bases). V shed 8 bases and J shed 5 bases, with 25 bases lying between them. The germline gives CDR1 MDHEN, CDR2 SYDVKM. The CDR3 consists of 16 residues. CDR3 nucleotides: TGTGCCAGCCCCCCCCATGGGAGGCCCAATGTCCACGAGCAGTACTTC. Translation gives CASPPHGRPNVHEQYF.

As regards this clonotype: Since no conserved phenylalanine or tryptophan closes the CDR3, a read error is the likely cause. The DNA of the CDR3 is TGTGCCAGCAGTGAATCCCGGGTCTTCTATGGCTACACCTGC. It translates to CASSESRVFYGYTC. The V gene is TRBV25-1, the J gene TRBJ1-2; D is unresolved. The V end lost 1 base, the J end lost 4 bases, and 10 bases lay between the germline ends. CDR1 MGHDK and CDR2 SYGVNS come from the germline V gene. The CDR3 runs to 14 residues.

This clonotype was detected ten times or more. This sequence joins TRBV6-4 and TRBJ2-3; D gene ambiguous. CDR3 size: 11 residues. The V and J ends lost 2 bases and 6 bases respectively, with 3 bases between them. Germline V gene lookup returns CDR1 MRHNA and CDR2 SNTAGT. The CDR3 reads CASSDPDTQYF. The CDR3, as DNA: TGTGCCAGCAGTGACCCGGATACGCAGTATTTT.

The chain recombines TRBV11-2 with TRBJ2-1; TRBD2 aligns across 7 bases. With 2 bases clipped from V and 4 bases from J, the junction kept 14 bases outside the gene matches. Germline V CDR1 and CDR2: SGHAT, FQNNGV. The CDR3 contains 18 residues. CDR3 in amino acids: CASSLWRAATSLYNEQFF. CDR3 nucleotide sequence: TGTGCCAGCAGCTTATGGAGGGCCGCGACTAGCCTGTACAATGAGCAGTTCTTC.